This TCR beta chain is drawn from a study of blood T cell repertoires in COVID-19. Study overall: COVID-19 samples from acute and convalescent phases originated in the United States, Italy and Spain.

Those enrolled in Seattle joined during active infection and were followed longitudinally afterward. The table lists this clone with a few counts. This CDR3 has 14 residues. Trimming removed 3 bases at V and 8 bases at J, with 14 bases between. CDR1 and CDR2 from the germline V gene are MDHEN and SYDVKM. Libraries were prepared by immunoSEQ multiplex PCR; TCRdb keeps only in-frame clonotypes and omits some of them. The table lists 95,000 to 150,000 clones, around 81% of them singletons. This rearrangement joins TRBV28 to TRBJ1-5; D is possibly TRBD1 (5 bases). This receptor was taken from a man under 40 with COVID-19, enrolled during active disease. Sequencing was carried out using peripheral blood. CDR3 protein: CASSFRRGYEPQHF. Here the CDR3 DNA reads TGTGCCAGCAGTTTCAGAAGGGGATATGAGCCCCAGCATTTT.